This TCR beta chain was sequenced during a study of blood T cell repertoires in COVID-19. Study context: T cells, B-cell-depleted T cells, or PBMCs supplied cDNA or gDNA.

The authors' processing: Amplified reference gene primers provided the basis for estimating nucleated cell counts. Sequenced by immunoSEQ multiplex PCR; TCRdb stores in-frame clones only, minus some. D and trimming come from the DNA, and the V and J calls and clone size come from that table. The sample records 150,000 to 200,000 clones, about 83% being singletons. This CDR3 has 14 residues. The germline CDR1 and CDR2 sequences are SGHNT and YENEEA. The V gene lost 5 bases and the J gene lost 2 bases, with 10 bases spanning the gap. The chain carries TRBV11-3 and TRBJ2-1, with D possibly TRBD2 on 5 matching bases. This sequence originates from a woman of 80 years or more with acute or convalescent COVID-19. The sequenced sample consisted of peripheral blood. CDR3 loop: CASSPTGAYNEQFF. CDR3 sequence (DNA): TGTGCCAGCAGCCCAACCGGGGCCTACAATGAGCAGTTCTTC.